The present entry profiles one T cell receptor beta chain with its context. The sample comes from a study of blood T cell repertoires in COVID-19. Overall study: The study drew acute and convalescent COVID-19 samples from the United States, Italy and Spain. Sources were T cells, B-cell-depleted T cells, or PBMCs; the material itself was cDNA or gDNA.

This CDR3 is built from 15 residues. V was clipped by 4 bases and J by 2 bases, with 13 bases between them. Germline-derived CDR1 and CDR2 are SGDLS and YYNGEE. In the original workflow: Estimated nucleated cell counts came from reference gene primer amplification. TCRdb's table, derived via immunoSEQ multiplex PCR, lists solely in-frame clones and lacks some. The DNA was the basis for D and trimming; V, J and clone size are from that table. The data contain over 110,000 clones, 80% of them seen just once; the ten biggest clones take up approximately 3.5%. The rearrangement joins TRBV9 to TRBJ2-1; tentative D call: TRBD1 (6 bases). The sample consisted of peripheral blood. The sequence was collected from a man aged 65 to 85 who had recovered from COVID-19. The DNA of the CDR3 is TGTGCCAGCAGCATACAGGGATCAACCTACAATGAGCAGTTCTTC. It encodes CASSIQGSTYNEQFF.